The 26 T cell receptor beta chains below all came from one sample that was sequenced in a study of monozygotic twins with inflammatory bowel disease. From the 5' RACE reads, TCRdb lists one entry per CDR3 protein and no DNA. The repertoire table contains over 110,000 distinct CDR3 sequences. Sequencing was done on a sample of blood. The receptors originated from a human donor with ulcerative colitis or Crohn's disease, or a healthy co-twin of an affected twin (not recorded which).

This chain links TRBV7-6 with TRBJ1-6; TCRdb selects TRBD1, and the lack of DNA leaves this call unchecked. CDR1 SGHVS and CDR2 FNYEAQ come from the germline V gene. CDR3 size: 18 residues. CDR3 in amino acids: CASSLEPGQGTYNSPLHF.

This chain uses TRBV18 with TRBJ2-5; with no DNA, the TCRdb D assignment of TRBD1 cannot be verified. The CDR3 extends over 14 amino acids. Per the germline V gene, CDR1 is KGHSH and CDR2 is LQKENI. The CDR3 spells CASSPGTDPGTQYF. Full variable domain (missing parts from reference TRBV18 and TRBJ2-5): NAGVMQNPRHLVRRRGQEARLRCSPMKGHSHVYWYRQLPEEGLKFMVYLQKENIIDESGMPKERFSAEFPKEGPSILRIQQVVRGDSAAYFCASSPGTDPGTQYFGPGTRLLVL.

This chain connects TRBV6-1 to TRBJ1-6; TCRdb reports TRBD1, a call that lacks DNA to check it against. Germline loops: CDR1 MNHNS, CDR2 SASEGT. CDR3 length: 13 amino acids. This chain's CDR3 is CASSEGETVTLHF.

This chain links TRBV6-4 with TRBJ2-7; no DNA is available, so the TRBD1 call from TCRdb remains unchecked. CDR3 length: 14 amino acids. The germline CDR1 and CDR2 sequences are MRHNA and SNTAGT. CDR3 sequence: CANSRTVRSYEQYF.

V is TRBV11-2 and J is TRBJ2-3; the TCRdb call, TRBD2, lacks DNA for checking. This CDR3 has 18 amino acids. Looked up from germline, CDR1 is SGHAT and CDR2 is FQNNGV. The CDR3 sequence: CASSQTSGGGGLTDTQYF. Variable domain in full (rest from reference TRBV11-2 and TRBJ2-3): EAGVAQSPRYKIIEKRQSVAFWCNPISGHATLYWYQQILGQGPKLLIQFQNNGVVDDSQLPKDRFSAERLKGVDSTLKIQPAKLEDSAVYLCASSQTSGGGGLTDTQYFGPGTRLTVL.

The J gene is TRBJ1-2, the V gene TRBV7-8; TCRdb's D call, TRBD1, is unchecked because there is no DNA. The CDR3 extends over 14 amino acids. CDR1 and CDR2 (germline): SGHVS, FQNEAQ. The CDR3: CASSPQTGNYGYTF.

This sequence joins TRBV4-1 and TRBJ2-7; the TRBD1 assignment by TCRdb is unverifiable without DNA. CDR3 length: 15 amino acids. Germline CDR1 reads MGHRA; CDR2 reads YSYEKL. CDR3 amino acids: CASSQGDRGGYEQYF.

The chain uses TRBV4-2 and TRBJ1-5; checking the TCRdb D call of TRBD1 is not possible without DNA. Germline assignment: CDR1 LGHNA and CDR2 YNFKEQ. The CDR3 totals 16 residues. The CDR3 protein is CASSQTLQGPNQPQHF.

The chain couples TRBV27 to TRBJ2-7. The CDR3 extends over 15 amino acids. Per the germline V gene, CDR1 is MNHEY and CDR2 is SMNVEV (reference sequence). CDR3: CASSLFSGFSYEQYF.

The CDR3 here is CATSDTRQGPYNEQFF. The chain links TRBV24-1 to TRBJ2-1. CDR3 length: 16 residues. Per germline, CDR1 KGHDR and CDR2 SFDVKD.

CDR3 amino acids: CASSPQGGTEAFF. V is TRBV2 and J is TRBJ1-1; the D call of TRBD1 rests on TCRdb alone, since no DNA is present to check it. Germline V lookup: CDR1 SNHLY, CDR2 FYNNEI. There are 13 residues in the CDR3.

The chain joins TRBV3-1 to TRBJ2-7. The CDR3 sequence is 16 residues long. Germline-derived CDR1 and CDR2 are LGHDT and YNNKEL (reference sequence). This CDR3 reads CASSQYGASTSYEQYF.

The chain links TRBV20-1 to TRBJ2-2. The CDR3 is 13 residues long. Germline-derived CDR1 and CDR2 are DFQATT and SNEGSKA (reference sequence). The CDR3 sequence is CSVGGRLTGELFF.

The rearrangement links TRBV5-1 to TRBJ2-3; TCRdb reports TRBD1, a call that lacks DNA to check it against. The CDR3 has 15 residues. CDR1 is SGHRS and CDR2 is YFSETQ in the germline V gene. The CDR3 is CASSRTIDFTDTQYF.

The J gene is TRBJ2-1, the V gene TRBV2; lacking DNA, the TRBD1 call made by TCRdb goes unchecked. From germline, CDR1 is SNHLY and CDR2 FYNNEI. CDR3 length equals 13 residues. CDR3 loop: CASAGQLYNEQFF.

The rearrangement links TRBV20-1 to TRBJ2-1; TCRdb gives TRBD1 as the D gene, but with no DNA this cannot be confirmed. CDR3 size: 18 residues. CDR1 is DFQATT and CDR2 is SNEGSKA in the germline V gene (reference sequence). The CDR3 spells CSASTPLVGDRQYNEQFF.

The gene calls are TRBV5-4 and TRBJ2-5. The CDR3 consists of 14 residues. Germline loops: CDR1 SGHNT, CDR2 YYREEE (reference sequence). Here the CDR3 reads CASSLESNKETQYF.

CDR3: CSARDPVGGTYEQYF. The chain has TRBV20-1 and TRBJ2-7. The germline gives CDR1 DFQATT, CDR2 SNEGSKA (reference sequence). The CDR3 runs 15 residues.

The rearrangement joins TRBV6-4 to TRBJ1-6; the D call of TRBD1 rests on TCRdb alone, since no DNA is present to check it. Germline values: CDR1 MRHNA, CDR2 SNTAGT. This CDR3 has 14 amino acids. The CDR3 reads CASSLGGLNSPLHF.

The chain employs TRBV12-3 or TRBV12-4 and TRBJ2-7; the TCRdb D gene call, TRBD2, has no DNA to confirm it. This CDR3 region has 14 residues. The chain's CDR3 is CASSPSGLPLEQYF.

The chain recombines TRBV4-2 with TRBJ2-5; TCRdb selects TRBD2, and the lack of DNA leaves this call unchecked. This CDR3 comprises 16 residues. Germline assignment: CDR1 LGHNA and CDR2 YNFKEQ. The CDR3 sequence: CASSRGTSGGQETQYF.

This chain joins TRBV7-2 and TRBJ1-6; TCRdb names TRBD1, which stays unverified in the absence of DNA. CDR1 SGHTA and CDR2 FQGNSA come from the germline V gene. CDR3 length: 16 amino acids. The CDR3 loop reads CASSHGGGQYNSPLHF.

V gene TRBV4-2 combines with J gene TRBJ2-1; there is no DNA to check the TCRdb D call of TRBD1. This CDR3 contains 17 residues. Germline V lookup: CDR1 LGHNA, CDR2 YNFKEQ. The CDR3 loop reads CASSQDPGQGANNEQFF.

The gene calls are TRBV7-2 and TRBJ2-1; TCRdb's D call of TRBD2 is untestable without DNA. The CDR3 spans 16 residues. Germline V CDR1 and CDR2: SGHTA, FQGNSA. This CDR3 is CASSSGGPGGDNEQFF.

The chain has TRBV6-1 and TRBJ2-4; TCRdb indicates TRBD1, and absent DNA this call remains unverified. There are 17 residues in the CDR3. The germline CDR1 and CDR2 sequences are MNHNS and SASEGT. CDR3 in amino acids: CASRATRGRMAKNIQYF.

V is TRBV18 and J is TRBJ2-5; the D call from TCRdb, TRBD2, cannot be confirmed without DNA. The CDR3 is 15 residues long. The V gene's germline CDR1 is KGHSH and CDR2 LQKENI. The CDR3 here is CASSPPVRGTETQYF. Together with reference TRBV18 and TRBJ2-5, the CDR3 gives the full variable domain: NAGVMQNPRHLVRRRGQEARLRCSPMKGHSHVYWYRQLPEEGLKFMVYLQKENIIDESGMPKERFSAEFPKEGPSILRIQQVVRGDSAAYFCASSPPVRGTETQYFGPGTRLLVL.